The T cell receptor (beta chain) under discussion was sequenced for a study of blood T cell repertoires in COVID-19 (dated by TCRdb to the early 2020s). Turning to the overall study: The collaborator samples originated in the United States, Italy and Spain and spanned the acute and convalescent phases of COVID-19. The material from the prospective study consisted of cDNA or gDNA derived from T cells, B-cell-depleted T cells, or PBMCs. The dataset comprised deeply sampled blood TCRbeta repertoires from subjects exposed to, actively infected with, or recovered from COVID-19. A freely available public database, intended as a resource for researchers studying the immune response to SARS-CoV-2, is where the repertoires were released. The samples were drawn from two sources: the first 160 participants of the ongoing ImmuneRACE study, and approximately 1,300 subjects contributed by 6 global collaborators. Sample metadata almost always included a de-identified subject ID, COVID-19 status, age in years and sex. Where available, HLA class I and class II types were taken from metadata supplied by the sample provider and were not determined by assay-based typing.

V loses 4 bases of germline sequence and J loses 2 bases, and the interval between the two ends is 16 bases. Spanning cysteine to phenylalanine, the CDR3 consists of 15 amino acids. Just CDR3 DNA is preserved here, 45 bases in frame from base 1. Sequences SGDLS (CDR1) and YYNGEE (CDR2) are obtained from the germline V gene. Overall study outcomes, separate from this receptor: Clinical and demographic metadata were provided uncurated, with the amount varying by source and participant.

TCRbeta CDR3 regions were amplified from genomic DNA by means of the immunoSEQ Assay, a bias-controlled multiplex PCR. On the authors' methods: Nucleated cell counts per sample were estimated from amplification of reference gene primers within the assay. To quantify the absolute abundance of each unique TCRbeta CDR3 rearrangement, sequence reads were collapsed and filtered. For each sample, productive Simpson clonality was calculated by taking the square root of Simpson's diversity index across productive rearrangements. Sourced from immuneACCESS, this table was stored by TCRdb with only in-frame sequences that have V and J called. A share of the clones is absent; for the studies checked, an unresolved V gene accounts for under half, and the remainder has no known explanation. The DNA gave D and trimming, while V, J and clone size come from that table. This sample holds about 220,000 clones; 87% were observed only once. Approximately 2.4% of the sample rests with the top ten.

Participants in the prospective study were enrolled through a virtual design, were aged roughly 18 to 100 years, and lived in 24 United States geographic areas. Cohort assignment in the prospective study relied on participant-reported clinical history from a screening survey and a study questionnaire. Mobile phlebotomists in the prospective study collected whole blood, serum and a nasopharyngeal or oropharyngeal swab from every participant. Prospective study participants could optionally give additional blood draws and questionnaires over an approximately 2-month period. Before DNA extraction, prospective study blood samples were shipped either frozen or at room temperature. Comments on this clone: The specificity of this receptor is unknown. Base-call qualities are not available, and no considerably larger clone is one nucleotide away.

The V and J segments used are TRBV9 and TRBJ2-7, and the D gene may be TRBD1, 6 bases matching. Sample: PBMCs or T cells enriched from blood (not recorded which). The receptor comes from a woman aged 25 to 45 with acute COVID-19. The CDR3 protein is CASSFLDSPTYEQYF. In nucleotide form, the sequence is TGTGCCAGCAGCTTCTTGGACAGTCCTACCTACGAGCAGTACTTC.